This T cell receptor beta chain was retrieved from a study of CD8 T cells in Susac syndrome. Overall study findings and caveats: It was acknowledged in the study that its TCR sequencing and HLA analysis involved a relatively small number of individuals.

The CD8+ and CD4+ T cells were negatively isolated, with the TEMRA cells enriched by FACS. A word on this clonotype: Antigen specificity is unknown.

Germline V gene sequence: CDR1 GTSNPN, CDR2 SVGIG (reference sequence). This CDR3 is 14 amino acids long. Trimming left V 0 bases short and J 5 bases short, with 13 bases between. Random hexamers were used to reverse transcribe 0.5 to 1 ug of RNA. TCRdb recomputed calls from the immunoSEQ multiplex PCR reads with MiXCR, one row per CDR3 protein. The sample has more than 100,000 distinct CDR3 sequences, about 95% seen once. This TCR was sampled from a human donor in good health. The rearrangement uses TRBV30 and TRBJ1-1; possible D gene TRBD1, 5 bases. Material: CD4+ T cells from PBMCs. The DNA of the CDR3 is TGTGCCTGGAGTGTACGGGGCGCGGGGACTGAAGCTTTCTTT. Translating it yields CAWSVRGAGTEAFF. Drawing the rest from reference TRBV30 and TRBJ1-1, the complete variable domain is SQTIHQWPATLVQPVGSPLSLECTVEGTSNPNLYWYRQAAGRGLQLLFYSVGIGQISSEVPQNLSASRPQDRQFILSSKKLLLSDSGFYLCAWSVRGAGTEAFFGQGTRLTVV.